This TCR beta chain was captured by sequencing in a study of T cell changes during pregnancy in multiple sclerosis. Generated by immunoSEQ multiplex PCR, the TCRdb table keeps only in-frame clones and is missing some. The sample carries tens of thousands of clones, 90% recorded once. V dropped 3 bases and J dropped 0 bases, with 15 bases sitting between them. The germline V gene has CDR1 MGHDK and CDR2 SYGVNS. The CDR3 sequence is 16 residues long. The sequence derives from a female donor in good health, enrolled as a control in a pregnancy study. The chain combines TRBV25-1 with TRBJ2-7, with no clear D. The sample consisted of peripheral blood, taken in the third trimester of pregnancy. CDR3 DNA: TGTGCCAGCAGTGATGAGGTCACACTTGGCTCCTACGAGCAGTACTTC. Its protein is CASSDEVTLGSYEQYF.